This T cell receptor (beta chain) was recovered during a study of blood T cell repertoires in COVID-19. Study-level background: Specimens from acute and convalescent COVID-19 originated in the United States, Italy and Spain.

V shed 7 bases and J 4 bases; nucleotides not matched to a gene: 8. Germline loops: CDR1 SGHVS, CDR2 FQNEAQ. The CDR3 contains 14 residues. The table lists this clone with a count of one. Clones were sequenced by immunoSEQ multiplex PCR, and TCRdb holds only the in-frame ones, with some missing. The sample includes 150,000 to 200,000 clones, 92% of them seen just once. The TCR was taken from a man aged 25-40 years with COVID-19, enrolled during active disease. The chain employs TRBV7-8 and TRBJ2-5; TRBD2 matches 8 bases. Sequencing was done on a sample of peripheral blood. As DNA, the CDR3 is TGTGCCAGCACCCCAAGCGCGGGAGGAGAGACCCAGTACTTC. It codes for CASTPSAGGETQYF.